The T cell receptor beta chain described here comes from a study of T-cell reconstitution after alpha-beta-depleted transplantation in children. There are a few counts of this clonotype. Researchers prepared the TCRbeta library using unique molecular identifiers, the study reports. TCRdb called the PCR reads again in MiXCR, with one record for every CDR3 protein. The data hold about 610,000 distinct CDR3 sequences, with roughly 10% observed a single time. The clonotype was recovered from a human donor who donated a stem cell graft to a child with acute myeloid leukemia. Sequencing used PBMCs from the stem cell graft donor, obtained from the stem cell graft.

CDR3 region: CASSRGTGFGEQYF. CDR3 coding DNA: TGTGCCAGCAGCCGAGGGACAGGGTTCGGCGAGCAGTACTTC. J is TRBJ2-7 and V is TRBV3-1, with TRBD1 matching 9 bases. This CDR3 contains 14 residues. V lost 4 bases, J lost 6 bases, and 7 bases stayed unmatched. Germline V gene sequence: CDR1 LGHDT, CDR2 YNNKEL (reference sequence).